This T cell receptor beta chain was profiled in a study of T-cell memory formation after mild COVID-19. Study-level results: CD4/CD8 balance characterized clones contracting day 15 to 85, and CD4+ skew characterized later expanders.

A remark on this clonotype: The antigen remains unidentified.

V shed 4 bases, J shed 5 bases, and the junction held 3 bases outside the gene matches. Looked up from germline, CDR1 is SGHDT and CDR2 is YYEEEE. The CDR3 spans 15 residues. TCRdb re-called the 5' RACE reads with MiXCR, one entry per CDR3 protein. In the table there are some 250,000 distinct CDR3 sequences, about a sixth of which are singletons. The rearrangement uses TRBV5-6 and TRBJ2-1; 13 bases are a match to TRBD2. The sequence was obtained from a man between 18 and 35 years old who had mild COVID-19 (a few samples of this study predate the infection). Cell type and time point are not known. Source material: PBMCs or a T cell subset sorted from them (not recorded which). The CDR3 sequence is CASSGLAGANNEQFF. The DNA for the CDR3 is TGTGCCAGCAGCGGACTAGCGGGGGCCAACAATGAGCAGTTCTTC.